A selection of T cell receptor beta chains follows, all from one sample in a study of blood T cell repertoires in COVID-19. Repertoires were generated with immunoSEQ multiplex PCR, while TCRdb's copy carries only in-frame clones and drops some. The sample contains about 300,000 clones, 86% of which appear only once. Input material: PBMCs or T cells enriched from blood (not recorded which). The source is a woman aged 18-29 years who had recovered from COVID-19. The CDR3 runs from the conserved cysteine through the conserved F or W. D genes are given only for firm matches. The size field is filled for only some rows; it gives once, few, many or a size class.

J gene,clone size,V gene,D gene,CDR3 protein,CDR3 DNA
TRBJ2-7,.,TRBV28,.,CASSLTLAYEQYF,TGTGCCAGCAGTTTAACCCTAGCCTACGAGCAGTACTTC
TRBJ1-1,once,TRBV7-8,.,CASSLYSLRGRFGNTEAFF,TGTGCCAGCAGCTTATATTCATTAAGGGGAAGGTTTGGGAACACTGAAGCTTTCTTT
TRBJ1-2,.,TRBV18,TRBD1,CASSPADRGYGYTF,TGTGCCAGCTCACCGGCGGACAGGGGCTATGGCTACACCTTC
TRBJ2-7,.,TRBV29-1,.,CSVVSYEQYF,TGCAGCGTTGTTTCTTACGAGCAGTACTTC
TRBJ2-1,.,TRBV5-5,TRBD1,CASSPGQTLSYNEQFF,TGTGCCAGCAGTCCGGGACAGACCCTCTCCTACAATGAGCAGTTCTTC
TRBJ2-7,.,TRBV5-8,TRBD1,CASSYRDRGFHEQYF,TGTGCCAGCAGCTACCGGGACAGGGGATTCCACGAGCAGTACTTC
TRBJ1-1,.,TRBV28,.,CASRPQGLLTEAFF,TGTGCCAGCAGGCCCCAGGGATTGCTCACTGAAGCTTTCTTT
TRBJ1-3,.,TRBV5-4,TRBD1,CASSLTGVNHGNTIYF,TGTGCCAGCAGCTTGACAGGGGTAAACCATGGAAACACCATATATTTT
TRBJ2-5,.,TRBV11-2,TRBD2,CASSLGGLAGGLVETQYF,TGTGCCAGCAGCTTAGGGGGACTAGCGGGAGGCTTGGTGGAGACCCAGTACTTC
TRBJ2-7,.,TRBV7-3,TRBD2,CASSLRPSGNDYEQYF,TGTGCCAGCAGCTTAAGGCCTAGCGGGAATGACTACGAGCAGTACTTC
TRBJ2-2,.,TRBV19,.,CASSPPRGLGGELFF,TGTGCCAGTAGCCCTCCCAGGGGTCTGGGCGGGGAGCTGTTTTTT
TRBJ1-6,.,TRBV19,TRBD1,CASTDRDRSSPLHF,TGTGCCAGTACCGACCGGGACAGAAGTTCACCCCTCCACTTT
TRBJ2-7,.,TRBV19,.,CASSTGLAYEQYF,TGTGCCAGTAGTACCGGACTGGCCTACGAGCAGTACTTC
TRBJ2-5,.,TRBV19,.,CASSIAARYQETQYF,TGTGCCAGTAGTATCGCCGCCAGATACCAAGAGACCCAGTACTTC
TRBJ1-1,.,TRBV18,TRBD1,CASSPDRGRNTEAFF,TGTGCCAGCTCACCGGACAGGGGAAGGAACACTGAAGCTTTCTTT
TRBJ2-7,.,TRBV20-1,.,CSASDSHTYEQYF,TGCAGTGCTAGTGATAGCCACACCTACGAGCAGTACTTC
TRBJ2-1,.,TRBV11-2,TRBD2,CASGTSGSSYNEQFF,TGTGCCAGTGGGACTAGCGGCAGCTCCTACAATGAGCAGTTCTTC
TRBJ2-7,.,TRBV11-2,.,CASSSIGGPGEQYF,TGTGCCAGCAGCTCTATAGGCGGGCCTGGCGAGCAGTACTTC
TRBJ2-7,.,TRBV6-4,TRBD2,CASSPELANTWSYEQYF,TGTGCCAGCAGTCCTGAACTAGCGAACACCTGGTCCTACGAGCAGTACTTC
TRBJ2-2,.,TRBV7-9,.,CASSSIGQSNTGELFF,TGTGCCAGCAGCTCGATCGGACAGTCCAACACCGGGGAGCTGTTTTTT
TRBJ2-1,.,TRBV11-2,TRBD1,CASSLVFQGASEQFF,TGTGCCAGCAGCTTAGTATTTCAGGGGGCGTCTGAGCAGTTCTTC
TRBJ2-3,.,TRBV6-5,.,CASTPGGSPDTQYF,TGTGCCAGCACACCGGGGGGCTCCCCAGATACGCAGTATTTT
TRBJ1-2,.,TRBV9,TRBD1,CASSVGAGGRGYTF,TGTGCCAGCAGCGTAGGGGCAGGGGGTAGGGGCTACACCTTC
TRBJ2-1,.,TRBV30,TRBD2,CAWSVQLAGDNEQFF,TGTGCCTGGAGTGTACAACTAGCGGGGGACAATGAGCAGTTCTTC
TRBJ1-3,few,TRBV9,.,CASNERPSGNTIYF,TGTGCCAGCAACGAGCGTCCCTCTGGAAACACCATATATTTT
TRBJ2-1,.,TRBV7-9,.,CASSASGRASYNEQFF,TGTGCCAGCAGCGCGTCGGGCAGGGCCTCCTACAATGAGCAGTTCTTC
TRBJ2-7,.,TRBV21-1,.,CASSKPVERQGSSYEQYF,TGTGCCAGCAGCAAACCAGTAGAGAGACAGGGCAGCTCCTACGAGCAGTACTTC
TRBJ1-5,.,TRBV4-3,TRBD1,CASSPHRGFNQPQHF,TGCGCCAGCAGCCCCCACAGGGGATTCAATCAGCCCCAGCATTTT
TRBJ1-2,.,TRBV30,.,CAWSVGSGYGYTF,TGTGCCTGGAGTGTAGGGAGCGGGTATGGCTACACCTTC
TRBJ2-3,.,TRBV13,.,CASSLEYTSTDTQYF,TGTGCCAGCAGCTTAGAGTATACTAGCACAGATACGCAGTATTTT
TRBJ2-3,few,TRBV30,TRBD2,CAWRVRGGRANGDTQYF,TGTGCCTGGAGGGTGCGGGGCGGGAGGGCCAATGGAGATACGCAGTATTTT
TRBJ1-2,.,TRBV30,.,CAGNRGNYGYTF,TGTGCCGGGAATCGGGGGAACTATGGCTACACCTTC
TRBJ1-1,.,TRBV5-8,.,CASSFRSVENTEAFF,TGTGCCAGCAGCTTTCGGTCCGTCGAGAACACTGAAGCTTTCTTT
TRBJ2-5,.,TRBV11-2,.,CASSLAGDRGGGETQYF,TGTGCCAGCAGCTTAGCGGGGGATCGCGGAGGCGGGGAGACCCAGTACTTC
TRBJ2-1,.,TRBV4-2,TRBD2,CASSHPSGSIEQFF,TGTGCCAGCAGCCACCCTAGCGGGAGTATTGAGCAGTTCTTC
TRBJ2-7,.,TRBV28,.,CASSLLWGLGEQYF,TGTGCCAGCAGTTTATTATGGGGACTGGGCGAGCAGTACTTC
TRBJ2-7,.,TRBV28,.,CASSLDSSYEQYF,TGTGCCAGCAGCTTGGACAGCTCCTACGAGCAGTACTTC
TRBJ1-1,.,TRBV14,.,CASSQVGNTEAFF,TGTGCCAGCAGCCAAGTCGGGAACACTGAAGCTTTCTTT
TRBJ1-2,few,TRBV19,.,CASSISGTQLLYGYTF,TGTGCCAGTAGTATTTCGGGGACACAGCTTCTCTATGGCTACACCTTC
TRBJ2-1,.,TRBV2,TRBD2,CASSNSGTYNEQFF,TGTGCCAGCAGTAACAGCGGGACTTACAATGAGCAGTTCTTC